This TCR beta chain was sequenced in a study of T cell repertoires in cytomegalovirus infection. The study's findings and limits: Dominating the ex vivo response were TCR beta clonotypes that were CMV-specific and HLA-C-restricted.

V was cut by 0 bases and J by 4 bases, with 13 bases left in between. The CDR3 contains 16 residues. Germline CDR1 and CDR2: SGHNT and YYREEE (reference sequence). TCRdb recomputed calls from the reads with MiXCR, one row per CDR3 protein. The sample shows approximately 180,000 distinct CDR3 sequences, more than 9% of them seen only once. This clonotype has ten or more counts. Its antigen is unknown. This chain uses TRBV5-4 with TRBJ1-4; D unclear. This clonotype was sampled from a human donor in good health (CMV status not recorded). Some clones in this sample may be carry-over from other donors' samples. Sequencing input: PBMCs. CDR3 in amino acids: CASSLGGTTNNEKLFF. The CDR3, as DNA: TGTGCCAGCAGCTTGGGGGGAACCACCAATAATGAAAAACTGTTTTTT. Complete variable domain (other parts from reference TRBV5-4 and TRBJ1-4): ETGVTQSPTHLIKTRGQQVTLRCSSQSGHNTVSWYQQALGQGPQFIFQYYREEENGRGNFPPRFSGLQFPNYSSELNVNALELDDSALYLCASSLGGTTNNEKLFFGSGTQLSVL.